The entry below describes one T cell receptor beta chain. Per the authors' pipeline: Estimated nucleated cell counts came from reference gene primer amplification. The method was immunoSEQ multiplex PCR; TCRdb's version includes in-frame clones alone and lacks a portion of them. V, J and clone size are taken as reported in that table, and D and trimming were inferred from the DNA itself. This sample has 170,000 or so clones; roughly 88% occur once, and the top ten carry 2.5% to 3.5%. The record originates from a study of blood T cell repertoires in COVID-19. Overall study: Researchers got acute and convalescent COVID-19 samples from the United States, Italy and Spain.

Sequenced sample: peripheral blood. This clonotype originated in a woman in her sixties or seventies with acute or convalescent COVID-19.

The CDR3 here is CASSWGQGAFGYTF. The CDR3 region has the DNA TGTGCCAGCAGCTGGGGACAGGGGGCATTTGGCTACACCTTC. The rearrangement joins TRBV5-4 to TRBJ1-2, with 12 positions matching TRBD1. The J segment lost 7 bases and the V segment lost 3 bases, leaving 4 bases of the junction unmatched. CDR1 and CDR2 (germline): SGHNT, YYREEE (reference sequence). The CDR3 has 14 amino acids.